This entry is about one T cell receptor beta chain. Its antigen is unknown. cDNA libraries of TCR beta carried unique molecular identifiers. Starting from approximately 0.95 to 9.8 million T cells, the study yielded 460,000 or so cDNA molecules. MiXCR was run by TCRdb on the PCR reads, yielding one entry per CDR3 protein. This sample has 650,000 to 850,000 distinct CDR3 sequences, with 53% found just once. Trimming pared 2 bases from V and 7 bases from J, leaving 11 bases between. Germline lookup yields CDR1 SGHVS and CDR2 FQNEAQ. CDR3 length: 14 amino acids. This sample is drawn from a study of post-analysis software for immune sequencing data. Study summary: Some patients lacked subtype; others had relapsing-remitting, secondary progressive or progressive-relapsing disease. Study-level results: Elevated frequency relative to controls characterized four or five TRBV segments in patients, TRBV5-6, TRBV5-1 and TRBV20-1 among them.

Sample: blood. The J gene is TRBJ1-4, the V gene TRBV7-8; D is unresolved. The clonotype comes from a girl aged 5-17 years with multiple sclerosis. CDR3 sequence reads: CASSLWVPGEKLFF. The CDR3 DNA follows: TGTGCCAGCAGCTTATGGGTACCGGGTGAAAAACTGTTTTTT.